This T cell receptor (beta chain) was captured by sequencing in a study of T cell responses to AZD1222 COVID-19 vaccine. Study-level information: Investigators merged groups given second doses at roughly 4 or roughly 12 weeks. Findings and limits, study-wide: White British people made up most donors, females outnumbered males, and clonal diversity was possibly underestimated. A rise in Spike-specific TCR breadth and depth followed two AZD1222 doses. Seropositive AZD1222 recipients at baseline numbered only six or seven.

The CDR3 loop spans 15 amino acids. Trimming removed 2 bases from V and 4 bases from J, with 12 bases in between. The germline V gene encodes CDR1 SGHDT and CDR2 YYEEEE. Points on this clone: Antigen unknown.

The table came from immunoSEQ multiplex PCR; TCRdb's copy has only in-frame clones and leaves some out. The sample has roughly 100,000 clones, about 90% seen once. The material was peripheral blood, obtained on day 0 of AZD1222 vaccination. The sequence was obtained from an adult in good health. The rearrangement links TRBV5-6 to TRBJ1-4, with D unresolved. CDR3 loop: CASSLGASLNEKLFF. The DNA of the CDR3 is TGTGCCAGCAGCTTAGGAGCTAGCCTTAATGAAAAACTGTTTTTT.